This paragraph covers one T cell receptor beta chain sequence. This entry is derived from a study of blood T cell repertoires in COVID-19. About the study: Collection of acute and convalescent COVID-19 samples took place in the United States, Italy and Spain.

Germline V lookup: CDR1 SGHRS, CDR2 YFSETQ. Trimming removed 0 bases from V and 5 bases from J; junction bases left unmatched: 7. The CDR3 loop spans 15 amino acids. The repertoire was sequenced with immunoSEQ multiplex PCR; TCRdb's copy has only in-frame clones and lacks some. Counted here are 180,000 or so clones, about nine tenths occurring once; the ten biggest clones make up around 1.5%. Sequencing was carried out using peripheral blood. This clonotype originated in a woman in her forties or fifties with acute or convalescent COVID-19. The genes are TRBV5-1 and TRBJ2-7, with TRBD2 matching over 8 bases. The CDR3 loop reads CASSLVSGGVDEQYF. In DNA, the CDR3 is TGCGCCAGCAGCTTGGTATCCGGGGGGGTTGACGAGCAGTACTTC.